The clone carrying this T cell receptor (beta chain) turned up a few times. The CDR3 is 13 amino acids. V was clipped by 6 bases and J by 5 bases, with 14 bases between them. From germline, CDR1 is PRHDT and CDR2 FYEKMQ (reference sequence). For the second PCR, which ran for about 7 to 11 cycles, a sample-barcoded 5' primer and a J-beta primer mix were used. TCRdb re-called the 5' RACE reads with MiXCR, one entry per CDR3 protein. The sample shows more than 1,000,000 distinct CDR3 sequences, 25% of them seen only once. These data originate in a study of blood T cells in healthy people across ages. Looking at the study overall: Per every two T cells, about one barcoded beta molecule was captured by template switching.

This sample also belongs to another study, concerning T cells of mothers and their children.

The sample was blood. V usage is TRBV13 and J usage is TRBJ2-7; no reliable D call. The clonotype originates from a girl aged 2 to 9 in good health. The CDR3 nucleotides read TGTGCCAGCAGAGTCTGGGCTACGGACGAGCAGTACTTC. It yields the protein CASRVWATDEQYF.